A selection of T cell receptor beta chains follows, all from one sample in a study of PD-1 blockade in classical Hodgkin lymphoma. Produced via immunoSEQ multiplex PCR; TCRdb's table is partial and in-frame only. The table shows about 46,000 clones, with about 73% occurring only once. The specimen comprised peripheral blood mononuclear cells (PBMCs), sampled at baseline. These receptor sequences come from a human donor with classical Hodgkin lymphoma. Both conserved end residues are part of each CDR3. Not every row has a clone size; where given, it reads once, few, many or a size class.

j_gene | abundance | v_gene | len | CDR3aa
TRBJ1-2 | - | TRBV21-1 | 18 | CASSPKTRYRLLNYGYTF
TRBJ1-2 | - | TRBV6-5 | 14 | CASSYSGGNYGYTF
TRBJ2-6 | - | TRBV25-1 | 15 | CASTSTGTGANVLTF
TRBJ1-5 | - | TRBV30 | 13 | CAWSVQANQPQHF
TRBJ1-6 | - | TRBV4-1 | 16 | CASSQGRTGAHSPLHF
TRBJ2-5 | - | TRBV1 | 18 | CTSSQDYEGAPYQETQYF
TRBJ2-7 | - | TRBV5-6 | 14 | CASSLLPHLSFQYF
TRBJ1-5 | - | TRBV28 | 12 | CASSYGNQPQHF
TRBJ2-5 | - | TRBV6-5 | 14 | CASSYGGEQETQYF
TRBJ1-1 | - | TRBV18 | 15 | CASSRGTGGKTEAFF
TRBJ2-7 | - | TRBV6-1 | 14 | CASSERGDYYEQYF
TRBJ2-7 | few | TRBV5-8 | 15 | CASSSGPLSSYEQYF
TRBJ1-1 | few | TRBV2 | 11 | CASISNTEAFF
TRBJ2-7 | - | TRBV5-4 | 14 | CASTPGQGFYEQYF
TRBJ1-1 | - | TRBV6-5 | 13 | CASSRGVNTEAFF
TRBJ2-7 | - | TRBV7-8 | 16 | CASRRVEGGIVDEQYF
TRBJ2-1 | - | TRBV9 | 15 | CASSVGGASNNEQFF
TRBJ2-1 | - | TRBV9 | 15 | CASSVEASGYNEQFF
TRBJ1-6 | - | TRBV18 | 17 | CASSPPLGASSNSPLHF
TRBJ2-1 | - | TRBV27 | 15 | CASSLIGQGDGEQFF
TRBJ1-5 | - | TRBV30 | 14 | CAWSVGPEDQPQHF
TRBJ2-5 | - | TRBV7-9 | 12 | CASTQGGETQYF
TRBJ2-4 | - | TRBV6-1 | 17 | CASSEAWGAEGKNIQYF
TRBJ1-1 | - | TRBV27 | 13 | CASSLTVNTEAFF
TRBJ2-7 | few | TRBV6-1 | 16 | CASSEGLAGDAYEQYF
TRBJ2-7 | - | TRBV30 | 15 | CAWSVASGEFYEQYF